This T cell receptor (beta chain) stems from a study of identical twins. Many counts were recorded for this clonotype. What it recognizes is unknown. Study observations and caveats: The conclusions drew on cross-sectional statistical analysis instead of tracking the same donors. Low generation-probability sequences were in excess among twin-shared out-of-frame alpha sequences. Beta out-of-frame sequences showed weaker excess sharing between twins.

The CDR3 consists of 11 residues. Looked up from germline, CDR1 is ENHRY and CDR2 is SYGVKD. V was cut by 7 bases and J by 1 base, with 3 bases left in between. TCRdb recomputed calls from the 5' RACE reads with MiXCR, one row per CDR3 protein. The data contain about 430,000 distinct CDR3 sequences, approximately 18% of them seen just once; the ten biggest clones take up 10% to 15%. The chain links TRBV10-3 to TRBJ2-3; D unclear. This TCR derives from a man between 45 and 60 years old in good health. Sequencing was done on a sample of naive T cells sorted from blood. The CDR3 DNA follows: TGTGCCATCAAGGGCACAGATACGCAGTATTTT. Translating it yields CAIKGTDTQYF.